This is a list of T cell receptor beta chains from one sample in a study of vaccination effects on CD4 cells after COVID-19. The protocol was immunoSEQ multiplex PCR, while the TCRdb copy is restricted to in-frame clones and leaves out a portion. In the table there are roughly 30,000 clones, about 72% of which are singletons. These receptors' antigens are unknown. The input for sequencing was CD4+ T cells from PBMCs cultured with a peptide pool, taken before COVID-19 vaccination. The receptors were sampled from a human donor who had a prior SARS-CoV-2 infection. Each CDR3 is given with its conserved first and last residue. Each record gives: D gene, J gene, V gene, clone size, CDR3 protein, CDR3 DNA. D genes are given only for firm matches. Not every row has a clone size; where given, it reads once, few, many or a size class.

-	TRBJ2-1	TRBV2	-	CASKRGPDNEQFF	TGTGCCAGCAAAAGGGGACCTGACAATGAGCAGTTCTTC
-	TRBJ2-7	TRBV5-6	once	CASSLGTFSYEQYF	TGTGCCAGCAGCTTAGGGACTTTCTCCTACGAGCAGTACTTC
-	TRBJ2-7	TRBV29-1	few	CSASGTPSHEQYF	TGCAGCGCCTCCGGGACTCCGAGCCACGAGCAGTACTTC
-	TRBJ1-6	TRBV15	-	CATSRGPLSPLHF	TGTGCCACCAGCAGAGGTCCCCTTTCACCCCTCCACTTT
-	TRBJ1-3	TRBV21-1	-	CASRRIRDKVTLNFSGNTIYF	TGTGCCAGCAGACGGATCCGGGACAAGGTGACCCTTAACTTCTCTGGAAACACCATATATTTT
-	TRBJ1-2	TRBV28	-	CASSQRGYTF	TGTGCCAGCAGCCAGAGGGGCTACACCTTC
-	TRBJ1-6	TRBV6-1	-	CASSGGYRQGSVYNSPLHF	TGTGCCAGCAGTGGGGGGTACAGACAAGGTTCGGTCTATAATTCACCCCTCCACTTT
-	TRBJ1-4	TRBV7-9	-	CASSFLEGSNEKLFF	TGTGCCAGCAGCTTTCTAGAGGGGTCTAATGAAAAACTGTTTTTT
TRBD2	TRBJ2-1	TRBV5-6	-	CASSLGTSAETSYNEQFF	TGTGCCAGCAGCTTAGGGACTAGCGCCGAAACCTCCTACAATGAGCAGTTCTTC
TRBD1	TRBJ2-7	TRBV19	-	CASSIDRDRAYEQYF	TGTGCCAGTAGTATAGACCGGGACAGGGCCTACGAGCAGTACTTC
TRBD2	TRBJ2-7	TRBV11-2	once	CASSYRMTSVSYEQYF	TGTGCCAGCAGTTATCGGATGACTAGCGTCTCCTACGAGCAGTACTTC